This TCR beta chain originates from a study of CD8 T cells in Susac syndrome. Whole-study findings and limits: It was acknowledged in the study that the number of individuals who were included in its TCR sequencing and HLA analysis was relatively small.

CDR1 is SQVTM, CDR2 ANQGSEA, per germline. Trimming removed 3 bases from V and 0 bases from J, with 7 bases in between. This CDR3 region has 13 residues. About this clonotype: Its cognate antigen is unknown.

Sequencing targeted TCR beta in T cells from blood (CD8+ and CD4+). The RNA, roughly 0.45 to 1 ug, was put through reverse transcription using random hexamers. Amplification of TCR beta CDR3 used immunoSEQ multiplex PCR across 54 Vbeta and 13 Jbeta. TCRdb ran MiXCR on the immunoSEQ multiplex PCR reads and lists one entry per CDR3 protein. The sample consists of roughly 200,000 distinct CDR3 sequences, approximately 94% of them appearing once. The sequence came from a human donor with multiple sclerosis. The sequencing sample was made of CD4+ T cells from PBMCs. The chain has TRBV29-1 and TRBJ2-3, with D uncertain. CDR3 DNA: TGCAGCGTTGACCCTGGGAGCACAGATACGCAGTATTTT. Translation gives CSVDPGSTDTQYF.